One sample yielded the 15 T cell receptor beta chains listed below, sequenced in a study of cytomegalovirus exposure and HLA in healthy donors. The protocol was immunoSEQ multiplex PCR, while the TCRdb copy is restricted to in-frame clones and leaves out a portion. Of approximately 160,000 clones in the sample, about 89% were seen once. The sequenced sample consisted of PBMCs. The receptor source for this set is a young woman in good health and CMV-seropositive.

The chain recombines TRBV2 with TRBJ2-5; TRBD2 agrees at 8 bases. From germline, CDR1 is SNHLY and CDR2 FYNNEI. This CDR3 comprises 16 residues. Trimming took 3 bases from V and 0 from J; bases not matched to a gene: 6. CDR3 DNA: TGTGCCAGCAGTGATGGGGCGGGGGGCCACCAAGAGACCCAGTACTTC. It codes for CASSDGAGGHQETQYF. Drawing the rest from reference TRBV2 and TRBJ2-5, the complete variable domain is EPEVTQTPSHQVTQMGQEVILRCVPISNHLYFYWYRQILGQKVEFLVSFYNNEISEKSEIFDDQFSVERPDGSNFTLKIRSTKLEDSAMYFCASSDGAGGHQETQYFGPGTRLLVL.

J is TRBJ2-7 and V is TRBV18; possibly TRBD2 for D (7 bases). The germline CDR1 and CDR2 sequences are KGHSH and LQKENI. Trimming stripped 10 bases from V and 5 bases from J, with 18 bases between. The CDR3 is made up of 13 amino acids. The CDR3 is CATAPGGDNEQYF. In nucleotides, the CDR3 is TGTGCCACGGCCCCGGGGGGCGACAACGAGCAGTACTTC.

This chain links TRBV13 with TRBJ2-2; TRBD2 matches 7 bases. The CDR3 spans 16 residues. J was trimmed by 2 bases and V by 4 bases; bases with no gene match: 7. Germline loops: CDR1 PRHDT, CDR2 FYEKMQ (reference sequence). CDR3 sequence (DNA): TGTGCCAGCAGCTCGTTGACTAGCTTAAACACCGGGGAGCTGTTTTTT. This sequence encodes CASSSLTSLNTGELFF.

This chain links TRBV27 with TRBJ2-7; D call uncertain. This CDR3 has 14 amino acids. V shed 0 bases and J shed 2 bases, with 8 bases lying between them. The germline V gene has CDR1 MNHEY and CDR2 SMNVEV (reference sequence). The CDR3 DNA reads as TGTGCCAGCAGTTTATCGGGCAGCCCCTACGAGCAGTACTTC. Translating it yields CASSLSGSPYEQYF.

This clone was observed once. CDR3 coding DNA: TGTGCCAGCAGCCAAAGTGGGAGAGGAGGGAGGCACGAGCAGTACTTC. It yields the protein CASSQSGRGGRHEQYF. This chain uses TRBV14 with TRBJ2-7; possible D gene TRBD2, 6 bases. This CDR3 is 16 amino acids long. The germline CDR1 and CDR2 sequences are SGHDN and FVKESK. The germline V and J ends were trimmed by 2 bases and 5 bases, with 19 bases remaining between them.

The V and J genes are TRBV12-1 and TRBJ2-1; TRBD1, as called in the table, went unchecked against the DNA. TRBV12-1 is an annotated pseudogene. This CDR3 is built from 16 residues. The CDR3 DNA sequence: TGTGCCAGCAGCTTCCCCGACAGGCCCCGTTCCAATGAGCAGTTCTTC. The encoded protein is CASSFPDRPRSNEQFF.

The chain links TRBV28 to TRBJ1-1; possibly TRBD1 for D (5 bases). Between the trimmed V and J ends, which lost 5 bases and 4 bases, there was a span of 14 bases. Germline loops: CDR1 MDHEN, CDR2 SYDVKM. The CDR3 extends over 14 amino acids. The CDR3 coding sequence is TGTGCCAGCAGTGGCCCCGGGGGGGGCACTGAAGCTTTCTTT. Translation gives CASSGPGGGTEAFF.

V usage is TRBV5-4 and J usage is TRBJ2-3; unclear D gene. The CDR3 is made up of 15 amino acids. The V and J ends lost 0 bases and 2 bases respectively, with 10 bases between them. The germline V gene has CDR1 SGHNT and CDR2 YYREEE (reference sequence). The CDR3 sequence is CASSLGARTTDTQYF. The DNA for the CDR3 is TGTGCCAGCAGCTTGGGGGCAAGAACCACAGATACGCAGTATTTT.

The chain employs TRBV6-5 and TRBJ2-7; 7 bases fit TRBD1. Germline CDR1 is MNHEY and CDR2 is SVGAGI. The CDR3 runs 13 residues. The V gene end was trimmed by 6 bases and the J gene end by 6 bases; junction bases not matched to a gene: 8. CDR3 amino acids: CASRSTGLGEQYF. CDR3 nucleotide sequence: TGTGCCAGCAGATCGACAGGGTTGGGCGAGCAGTACTTC.

CDR3 residues: CSATLGQGSGGYTF. The DNA of the CDR3 is TGCAGCGCTACCCTTGGGCAGGGCTCAGGTGGCTACACCTTC. This chain uses TRBV29-1 with TRBJ1-2, with a possible D match to TRBD1 (5 bases). CDR1 is SQVTM, CDR2 ANQGSEA, per germline. The CDR3 spans 14 residues. The V end was cut by 7 bases, the J end by 7 bases, with 22 bases between. Supplemented by reference TRBV29-1 and TRBJ1-2, the full variable domain reads SAVISQKPSRDICQRGTSLTIQCQVDSQVTMMFWYRQQPGQSLTLIATANQGSEATYESGFVIDKFPISRPNLTFSTLTVSNMSPEDSSIYLCSATLGQGSGGYTFGSGTRLTVV.

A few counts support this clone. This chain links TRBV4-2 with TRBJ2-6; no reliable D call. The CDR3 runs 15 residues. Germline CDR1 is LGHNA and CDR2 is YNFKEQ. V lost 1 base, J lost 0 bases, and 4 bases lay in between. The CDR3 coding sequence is TGTGCCAGCAGCCAAGGAGACTCTGGGGCCAACGTCCTGACTTTC. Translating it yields CASSQGDSGANVLTF.

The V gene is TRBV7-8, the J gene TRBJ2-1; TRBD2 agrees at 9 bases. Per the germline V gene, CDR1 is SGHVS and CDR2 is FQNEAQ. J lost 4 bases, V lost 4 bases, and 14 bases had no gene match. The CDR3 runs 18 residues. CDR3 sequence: CASSSLATLAGFYNEQFF. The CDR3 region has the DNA TGTGCCAGCAGCTCACTGGCCACTCTAGCGGGGTTTTACAATGAGCAGTTCTTC.

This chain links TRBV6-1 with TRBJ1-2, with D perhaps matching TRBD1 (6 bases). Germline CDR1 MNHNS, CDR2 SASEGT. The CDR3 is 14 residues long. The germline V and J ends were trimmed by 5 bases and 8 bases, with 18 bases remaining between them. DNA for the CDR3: TGTGCCAGCAGTCAACCGACAGGCCGTAGAGGCTACACCTTC. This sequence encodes CASSQPTGRRGYTF.

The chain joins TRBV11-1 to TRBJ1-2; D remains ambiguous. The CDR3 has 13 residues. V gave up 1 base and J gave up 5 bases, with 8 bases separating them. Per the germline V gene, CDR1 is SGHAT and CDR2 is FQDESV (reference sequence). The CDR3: CASSLDGVYGYTF. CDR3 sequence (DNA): TGTGCCAGCAGCTTAGACGGTGTGTATGGCTACACCTTC.

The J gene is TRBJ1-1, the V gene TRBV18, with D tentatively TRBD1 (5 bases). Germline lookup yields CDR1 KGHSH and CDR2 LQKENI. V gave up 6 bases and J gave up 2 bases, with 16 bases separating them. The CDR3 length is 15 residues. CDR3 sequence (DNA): TGTGCCAGCTCTCCTCAGGGAGGACCTAACACTGAAGCTTTCTTT. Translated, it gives CASSPQGGPNTEAFF.